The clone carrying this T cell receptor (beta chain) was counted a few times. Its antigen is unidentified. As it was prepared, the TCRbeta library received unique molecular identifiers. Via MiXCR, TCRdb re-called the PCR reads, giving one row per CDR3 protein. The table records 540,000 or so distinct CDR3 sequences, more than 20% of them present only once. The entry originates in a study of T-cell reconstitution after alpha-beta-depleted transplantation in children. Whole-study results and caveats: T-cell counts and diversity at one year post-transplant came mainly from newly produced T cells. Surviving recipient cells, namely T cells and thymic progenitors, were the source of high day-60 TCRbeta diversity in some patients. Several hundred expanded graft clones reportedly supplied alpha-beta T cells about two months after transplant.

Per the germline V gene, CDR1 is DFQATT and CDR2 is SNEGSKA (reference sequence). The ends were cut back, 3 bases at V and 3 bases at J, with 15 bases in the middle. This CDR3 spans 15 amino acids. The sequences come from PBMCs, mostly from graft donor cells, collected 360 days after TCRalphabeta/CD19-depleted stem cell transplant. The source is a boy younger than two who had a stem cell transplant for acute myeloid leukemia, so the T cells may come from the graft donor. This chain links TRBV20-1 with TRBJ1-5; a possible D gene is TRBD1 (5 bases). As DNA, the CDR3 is TGCAGTGCTAGGGAGGGGTTTATACTCAATCAGCCCCAGCATTTT. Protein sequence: CSAREGFILNQPQHF.